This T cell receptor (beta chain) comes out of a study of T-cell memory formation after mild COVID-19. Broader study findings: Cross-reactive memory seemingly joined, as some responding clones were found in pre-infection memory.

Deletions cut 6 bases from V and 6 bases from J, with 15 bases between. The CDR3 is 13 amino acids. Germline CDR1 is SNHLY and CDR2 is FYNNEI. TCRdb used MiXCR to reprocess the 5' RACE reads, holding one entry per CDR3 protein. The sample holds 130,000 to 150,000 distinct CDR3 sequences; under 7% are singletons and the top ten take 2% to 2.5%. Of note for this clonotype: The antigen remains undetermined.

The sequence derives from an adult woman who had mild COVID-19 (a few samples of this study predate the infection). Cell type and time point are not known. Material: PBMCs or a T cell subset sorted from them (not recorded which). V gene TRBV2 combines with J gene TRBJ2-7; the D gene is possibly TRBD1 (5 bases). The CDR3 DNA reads TGTGCCAGCAGGGGTCCAGGGTTGACCGAGCAGTACTTC. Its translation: CASRGPGLTEQYF.